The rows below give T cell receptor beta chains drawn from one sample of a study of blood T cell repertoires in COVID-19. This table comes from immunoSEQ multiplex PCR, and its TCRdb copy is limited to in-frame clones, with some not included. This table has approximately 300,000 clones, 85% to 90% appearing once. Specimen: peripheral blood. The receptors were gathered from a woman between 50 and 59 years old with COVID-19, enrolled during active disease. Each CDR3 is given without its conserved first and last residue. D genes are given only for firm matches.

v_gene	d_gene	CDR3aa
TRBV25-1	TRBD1	ASSDRQGGWVPEAF
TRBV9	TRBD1	ASSGLRGQTEAF
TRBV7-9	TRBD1	ASSLPQGAHYGYT
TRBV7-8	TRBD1	ASSLRTGRAF
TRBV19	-	ASSIRQVQETQY
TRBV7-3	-	ASSLKPRLASYNEQF
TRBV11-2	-	ASSLDGLQETQY
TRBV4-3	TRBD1	ASSQEPGGYGYT
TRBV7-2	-	ASSFRGTELDTQY
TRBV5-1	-	ASSLVVQVRTGELF
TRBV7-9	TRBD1	ASSPGEDRGGD
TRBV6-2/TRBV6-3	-	ASSLYRANQPQH
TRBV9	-	ASSAGQYTEAF
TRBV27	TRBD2	ASSPGASGTTGELF
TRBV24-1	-	ATSDFSANEQF
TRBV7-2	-	ASSLQGVVSYEQY
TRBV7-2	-	ASSLDSNTEAF
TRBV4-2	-	ASSQVAEEQF
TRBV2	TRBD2	ASGLADVIGELF
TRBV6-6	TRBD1	ASSTPGQRDHQH
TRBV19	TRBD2	ASSPRLAGTKNIQY
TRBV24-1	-	ATSDSQKGLGGNGNTIY
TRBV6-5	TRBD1	ASSFRGEGNQPQH
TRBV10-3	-	AISLGRTGELF
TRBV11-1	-	ASRYHSSNQPQH
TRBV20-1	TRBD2	SGRERYEQF
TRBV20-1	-	SASTGPGEQF
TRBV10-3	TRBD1	AISPGTGQNEQY
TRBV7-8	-	ASSLVRGGTGREQY
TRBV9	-	ASSTTGLNEQY
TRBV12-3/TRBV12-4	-	AAGGYTEAF
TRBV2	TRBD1	ASNPTGNYGYT
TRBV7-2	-	ASSFPGNKQF
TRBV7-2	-	ASSLRGTGTLNTEAF
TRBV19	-	ASSQGLSYNSPLH
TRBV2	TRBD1	ASRPPPTGGHTEAF
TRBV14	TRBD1	ASSLRGATSPLH
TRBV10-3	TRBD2	AISEAGVADTQY